Here is one T cell receptor (beta chain) with its context. This record belongs to a study of shared T cell receptors in the human thymus. Profiled with immunoSEQ multiplex PCR; TCRdb holds only in-frame clones, not every one. Of about 380,000 clones listed, just under 95% were seen once; the top ten hold 0.02%. Trimming shortened V by 6 bases and J by 1 base, and 24 bases separated the two germline ends. From germline, CDR1 is LNHDA and CDR2 SQIVND (reference sequence). The CDR3 totals 18 residues. The J gene is TRBJ1-2, the V gene TRBV19, with D perhaps matching TRBD1 (5 bases). Sequenced material: thymocytes. The receptor was derived from a human donor. DNA of the CDR3: TGTGCCAGTAGCGGGCAAGCCTTCCGGGGGATAAGTAACTATGGCTACACCTTC. Residues: CASSGQAFRGISNYGYTF.